This T cell receptor (beta chain) was documented in a study of OX40 agonist ivuxolimab in advanced cancers. Turning to the study itself: Patients received ivuxolimab, an agonistic anti-OX40 (CD134) antibody. Enrolled patients in dose escalation had cancers that were hepatocellular carcinoma, melanoma, renal cell or head and neck cancer.

Sequencing was performed with immunoSEQ multiplex PCR; in TCRdb, only in-frame clones are kept and a portion is missing. The sample shows roughly 30,000 clones, around 87% of them seen only once. The table lists this clone with a count of one. Germline V gene data show CDR1 as LNHNV and CDR2 as YYDKDF (reference sequence). Trimming shortened V by 3 bases and J by 3 bases, and 12 bases separated the two germline ends. The CDR3 totals 15 residues. The receptor's source is an adult with an advanced solid tumor such as melanoma, head and neck, liver or kidney cancer. V and J are TRBV15 and TRBJ1-5; unclear D gene. Sequencing used CD4+ or CD8+ T cells sorted from blood, obtained in a trial of the OX40 agonist ivuxolimab. The CDR3 sequence: CATSSSTTLNQPQHF. In nucleotides, the CDR3 is TGTGCCACCAGCAGTTCGACAACCCTCAATCAGCCCCAGCATTTT.